This T cell receptor beta chain was identified during a study of sequential checkpoint blockade in melanoma (dated by TCRdb to the late 2010s). Some background on the complete study: Patients were randomized 1:1 to first-line nivolumab followed by ipilimumab (arm A) or ipilimumab followed by nivolumab (arm B). Both trial sequences were followed by maintenance nivolumab. Beyond this particular receptor, the publication reports: Larger, independent patient cohorts are needed to validate the response-prediction model that combines TCR metrics and mutation burden.

In light of the paper, this sample's treatment or condition label describes: randomized to nivolumab then ipilimumab (arm A) or the reverse (arm B). No trial patient had received prior DNA-damaging chemotherapy. Thawed PBMCs were sorted on a FACS Aria II flow cytometer to isolate live CD3+CD8+ cells negative for CD19 and CD56. Samples were obtained from patients with melanoma enrolled in CheckMate 064, a randomized, open-label phase II trial of sequential checkpoint blockade. Peripheral blood mononuclear cells were obtained through leukapheresis, purified using Ficoll-Paque, and frozen in human serum containing approximately 10% DMSO. Purity of sorted blood CD3+CD8+ cells was verified at >95% immediately after sorting, followed by DNA extraction. This clone was seen only a few times. Which antigen it targets is not known. It has no much larger one-base neighbor in the sample; base qualities were not kept.

TCRbeta CDR3 regions were immunosequenced from genomic DNA with the immunoSEQ Assay. Before high-throughput sequencing, genomic DNA was amplified using bias-controlled multiplex PCR. As for the authors' bioinformatics: To quantify the absolute abundance of each unique TCRbeta CDR3 region, the sequences were collapsed and filtered. Clonality, defined as 1 minus Pielou's evenness, was calculated using only productive rearrangements. A previously published method was used to identify clones whose frequencies were significantly greater in on-treatment samples than in baseline samples. TCRdb limited this immuneACCESS table to in-frame rearrangements with V and J called. A share of clones is missing; checked studies link under half to unresolved V genes, and the rest is unexplained. V and J calls and clone size are those listed in that table; D and trimming were worked out from the DNA. The sample has a few thousand clones on record, around 43% of them singletons. Jointly, the top ten make up around two fifths of the sample.

Sequencing was performed on CD8+ T cells sorted from blood (inferred from file names), taken from a patient given nivolumab and ipilimumab in sequence. The TCR sequence derives from a human donor with melanoma.

The CDR3 corresponds to CASSFGQGIYGYTF. At the DNA level, the sequence is TGTGCCAGCAGTTTTGGACAGGGCATCTATGGCTACACCTTC. Rearrangement joined TRBV27 to TRBJ1-2, with TRBD1 identical over 8 junction bases. Trimmed from V: 3 bases; trimmed from J: 4 bases; junction bases lacking a gene match: 4. Its CDR3 holds 14 amino acids, cysteine through phenylalanine. The sequence is cut down to CDR3 DNA, 42 bases in frame from base 1. In the germline V gene (reference sequence), CDR1 corresponds to MNHEY and CDR2 to SMNVEV.